These 12 T cell receptor beta chains share one sample of origin, sequenced in a study of blood T cells in healthy people across ages. Through a sample-barcoded 5' primer and a J-beta primer mix, a second PCR was run for roughly 7 to 11 cycles. TCRdb ran MiXCR on the 5' RACE reads and lists one entry per CDR3 protein. The table shows around 990,000 distinct CDR3 sequences, with approximately 25% occurring only once. These same records also appear under a second study, on T cells of mothers and their children.

The sequencing input was blood. These receptors originate from a girl aged 2 to 9 in good health.

The chain carries TRBV28 and TRBJ2-6; TRBD1 matches 8 bases. V was pared by 4 bases and J by 0 bases, with 8 bases of the junction left unmatched. The CDR3 totals 18 residues. The germline gives CDR1 MDHEN, CDR2 SYDVKM. CDR3 DNA sequence: TGTGCCAGCAGTTATGTGACAGGGGTCCACTCTGGGGCCAACGTCCTGACTTTC. Translating it yields CASSYVTGVHSGANVLTF.

The chain recombines TRBV7-2 with TRBJ1-5; D call uncertain. The V gene's germline CDR1 is SGHTA and CDR2 FQGNSA. The CDR3 has 14 residues. The V gene lost 0 bases and the J gene lost 5 bases, with 8 bases spanning the gap. CDR3 DNA: TGTGCCAGCAGCTTAGCGCTAAGACATCAGCCCCAGCATTTT. Its protein product is CASSLALRHQPQHF.

This clonotype was picked up a small number of times. The rearrangement uses TRBV11-1 and TRBJ2-3; TRBD2 is a possible D gene (5 bases). The CDR3 loop spans 16 amino acids. CDR1 and CDR2 from the germline V gene are SGHAT and FQDESV (reference sequence). The V end lost 3 bases, the J end lost 0 bases, and 13 bases lay between the germline ends. The CDR3 DNA is TGTGCCAGCAGCTTTCGACTGGGCGGGAGCACAGATACGCAGTATTTT. Its protein product is CASSFRLGGSTDTQYF.

The chain couples TRBV6-5 to TRBJ2-5; 7 nucleotides agree with TRBD2. Germline V gives CDR1 MNHEY, CDR2 SVGAGI. The CDR3 is made up of 15 amino acids. The ends lost 3 bases at V and 2 bases at J; junction bases unmatched: 6. The CDR3 region has the DNA TGTGCCAGCAGTTATGATCCAGCGGGGCAAGAGACCCAGTACTTC. This encodes CASSYDPAGQETQYF.

The chain couples TRBV7-3 to TRBJ1-1; D gene uncertain. Per the germline V gene, CDR1 is SGHTA and CDR2 is FQGTGA. The CDR3 totals 13 residues. V lost 2 bases to trimming and J lost 6 bases, with 10 bases between them. The CDR3 DNA reads TGTGCCAGCAGCTTAGTTCTGTCCTCTGAAGCTTTCTTT. This sequence encodes CASSLVLSSEAFF.

This clonotype turned up a few times. The CDR3 nucleotides read TGTGCCAGCAGCTTGGCGGTTAGGTTAAGGGGGCACAATGAGCAGTTCTTC. It encodes CASSLAVRLRGHNEQFF. The J gene is TRBJ2-1, the V gene TRBV5-5, with TRBD1 matching over 7 bases. Germline CDR1 and CDR2: SGHKS and YYEKEE (reference sequence). The V gene end was trimmed by 0 bases and the J gene end by 5 bases; junction bases not matched to a gene: 11. The CDR3 has 17 residues.

The chain recombines TRBV4-3 with TRBJ2-1; D ambiguous. The germline V gene encodes CDR1 LGHNA and CDR2 YSLEER. CDR3 length: 13 residues. Between the trimmed V and J ends, which lost 4 bases and 6 bases, there was a span of 10 bases. The CDR3 DNA reads TGCGCCAGCAGCCCCGGAGAAGTCAATGAGCAGTTCTTC. It is translated as CASSPGEVNEQFF.

This chain joins TRBV2 and TRBJ1-5; D is uncertain. V shed 6 bases and J shed 5 bases, with 14 bases lying between them. This CDR3 spans 14 amino acids. CDR1 and CDR2 (germline): SNHLY, FYNNEI. CDR3 sequence reads: CASRERDPYQPQHF. The CDR3 nucleotides read TGTGCCAGCAGGGAGAGAGACCCCTATCAGCCCCAGCATTTT.

The J gene is TRBJ2-5, the V gene TRBV5-4; D unclear. Near its end, the DNA agrees better with TRBJ2-1, so the J call may be wrong. This CDR3 region has 14 residues. Germline CDR1 SGHNT, CDR2 YYREEE (reference sequence). The CDR3 DNA sequence: TGTGCCAGCCGCCTCTTACAAACCTACAATGAGCAGTTCTTC. Translated, it gives CASRLLQTYNEQFF.

This clonotype appeared a few times. The V gene is TRBV29-1, the J gene TRBJ2-1; no definite D call. This CDR3 contains 16 residues. CDR1 and CDR2 from the germline V gene are SQVTM and ANQGSEA. V was cut by 2 bases and J by 0 bases, with 14 bases left in between. Written as DNA, the CDR3 is TGCAGCGTTGAATCCCCCCGGCAAAGCTCCTACAATGAGCAGTTCTTC. This translates into CSVESPRQSSYNEQFF.

The chain is built from TRBV25-1 and TRBJ2-3; the match to TRBD1 covers 7 bases. Germline V lookup: CDR1 MGHDK, CDR2 SYGVNS. J was trimmed by 6 bases and V by 4 bases; bases with no gene match: 16. This CDR3 is 17 amino acids long. The CDR3 DNA sequence: TGTGCCAGCAGTGCCAATCCGGGACAGCCGCTCAGGGATACGCAGTATTTT. Protein product: CASSANPGQPLRDTQYF.

J is TRBJ2-1 and V is TRBV15; the D gene could be TRBD1 or TRBD2 (5 bases each). CDR1 and CDR2 (germline): LNHNV, YYDKDF (reference sequence). This CDR3 comprises 16 residues. The V and J ends lost 3 bases and 8 bases respectively, with 20 bases between them. In nucleotides, the CDR3 is TGTGCCACCAGCAGCTCCCGAGGGACGGTTGCCCATGAGCAGTTCTTC. Protein: CATSSSRGTVAHEQFF. Drawing the rest from reference TRBV15 and TRBJ2-1, the complete variable domain is DAMVIQNPRYQVTQFGKPVTLSCSQTLNHNVMYWYQQKSSQAPKLLFHYYDKDFNNEADTPDNFQSRRPNTSFCFLDIRSPGLGDTAMYLCATSSSRGTVAHEQFFGPGTRLTVL.